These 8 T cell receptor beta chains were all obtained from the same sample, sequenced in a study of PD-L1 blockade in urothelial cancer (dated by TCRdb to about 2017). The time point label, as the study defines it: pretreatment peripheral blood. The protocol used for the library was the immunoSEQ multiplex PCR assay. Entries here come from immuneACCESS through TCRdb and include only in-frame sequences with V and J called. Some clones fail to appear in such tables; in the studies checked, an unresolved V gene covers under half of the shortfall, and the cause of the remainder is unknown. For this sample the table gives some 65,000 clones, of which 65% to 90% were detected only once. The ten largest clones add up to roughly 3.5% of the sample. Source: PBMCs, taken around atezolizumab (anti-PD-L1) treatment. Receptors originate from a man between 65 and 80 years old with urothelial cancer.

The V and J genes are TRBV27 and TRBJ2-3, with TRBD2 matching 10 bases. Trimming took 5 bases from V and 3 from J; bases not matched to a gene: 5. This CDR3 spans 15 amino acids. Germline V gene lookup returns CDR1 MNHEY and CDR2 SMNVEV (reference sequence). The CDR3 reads CASSTLAGRTDTQYF. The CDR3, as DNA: TGTGCCAGCAGTACACTAGCGGGAAGGACAGATACGCAGTATTTT.

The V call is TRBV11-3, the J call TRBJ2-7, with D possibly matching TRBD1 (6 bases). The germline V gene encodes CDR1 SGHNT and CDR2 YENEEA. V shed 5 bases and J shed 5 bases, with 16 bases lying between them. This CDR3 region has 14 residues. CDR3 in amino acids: CASSHETGTHEQYF. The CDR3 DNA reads TGTGCCAGCAGCCACGAGACAGGAACCCACGAGCAGTACTTC.

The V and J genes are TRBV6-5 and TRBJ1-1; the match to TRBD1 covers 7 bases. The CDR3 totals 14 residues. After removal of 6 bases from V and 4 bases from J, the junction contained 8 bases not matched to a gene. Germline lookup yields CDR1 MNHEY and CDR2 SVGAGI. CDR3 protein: CASRPTGPVTEAFF. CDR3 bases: TGTGCCAGCAGGCCGACAGGGCCTGTCACTGAAGCTTTCTTT.

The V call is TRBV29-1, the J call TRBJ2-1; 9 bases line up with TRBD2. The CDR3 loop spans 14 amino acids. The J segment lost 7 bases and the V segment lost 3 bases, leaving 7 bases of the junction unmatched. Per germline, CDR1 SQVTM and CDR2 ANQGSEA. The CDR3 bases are TGCAGCGTTGAGGGTAGCGGGAGAACGAATGAGCAGTTCTTC. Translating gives CSVEGSGRTNEQFF.

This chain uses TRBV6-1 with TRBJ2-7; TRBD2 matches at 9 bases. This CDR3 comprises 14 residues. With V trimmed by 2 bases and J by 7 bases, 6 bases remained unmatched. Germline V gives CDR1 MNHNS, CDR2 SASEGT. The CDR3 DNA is TGTGCCAGCAGTGAAACCGGGACTAGCTTGGAGCAGTACTTC. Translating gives CASSETGTSLEQYF.

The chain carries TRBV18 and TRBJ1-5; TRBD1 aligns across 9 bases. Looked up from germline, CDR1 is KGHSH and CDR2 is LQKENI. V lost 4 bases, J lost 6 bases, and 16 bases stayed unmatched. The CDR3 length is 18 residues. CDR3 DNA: TGTGCCAGCTCACGAACAGGGGGCAGGGCGGTATCCAGTCAGCCCCAGCATTTT. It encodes CASSRTGGRAVSSQPQHF.

CDR3 DNA: TGTGCCAGCTCAGGGACTGGAGATGGCTACACCTTC. It yields the protein CASSGTGDGYTF. This chain uses TRBV9 with TRBJ1-2; D is perhaps TRBD1 (5 bases). The CDR3 sequence is 12 residues long. Per germline, CDR1 SGDLS and CDR2 YYNGEE. V lost 7 bases and J 6 bases, leaving 13 bases between the germline ends. The full variable domain, its missing parts supplied by reference TRBV9 and TRBJ1-2, is DSGVTQTPKHLITATGQRVTLRCSPRSGDLSVYWYQQSLDQGLQFLIQYYNGEERAKGNILERFSAQQFPDLHSELNLSSLELGDSALYFCASSGTGDGYTFGSGTRLTVV.

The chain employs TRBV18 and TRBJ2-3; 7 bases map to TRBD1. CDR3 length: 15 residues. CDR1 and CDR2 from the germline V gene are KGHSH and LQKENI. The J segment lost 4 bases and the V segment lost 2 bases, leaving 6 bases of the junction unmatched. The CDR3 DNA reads TGTGCCAGCTCACCAACAGGGGTTTTCCCAGATACGCAGTATTTT. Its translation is CASSPTGVFPDTQYF.